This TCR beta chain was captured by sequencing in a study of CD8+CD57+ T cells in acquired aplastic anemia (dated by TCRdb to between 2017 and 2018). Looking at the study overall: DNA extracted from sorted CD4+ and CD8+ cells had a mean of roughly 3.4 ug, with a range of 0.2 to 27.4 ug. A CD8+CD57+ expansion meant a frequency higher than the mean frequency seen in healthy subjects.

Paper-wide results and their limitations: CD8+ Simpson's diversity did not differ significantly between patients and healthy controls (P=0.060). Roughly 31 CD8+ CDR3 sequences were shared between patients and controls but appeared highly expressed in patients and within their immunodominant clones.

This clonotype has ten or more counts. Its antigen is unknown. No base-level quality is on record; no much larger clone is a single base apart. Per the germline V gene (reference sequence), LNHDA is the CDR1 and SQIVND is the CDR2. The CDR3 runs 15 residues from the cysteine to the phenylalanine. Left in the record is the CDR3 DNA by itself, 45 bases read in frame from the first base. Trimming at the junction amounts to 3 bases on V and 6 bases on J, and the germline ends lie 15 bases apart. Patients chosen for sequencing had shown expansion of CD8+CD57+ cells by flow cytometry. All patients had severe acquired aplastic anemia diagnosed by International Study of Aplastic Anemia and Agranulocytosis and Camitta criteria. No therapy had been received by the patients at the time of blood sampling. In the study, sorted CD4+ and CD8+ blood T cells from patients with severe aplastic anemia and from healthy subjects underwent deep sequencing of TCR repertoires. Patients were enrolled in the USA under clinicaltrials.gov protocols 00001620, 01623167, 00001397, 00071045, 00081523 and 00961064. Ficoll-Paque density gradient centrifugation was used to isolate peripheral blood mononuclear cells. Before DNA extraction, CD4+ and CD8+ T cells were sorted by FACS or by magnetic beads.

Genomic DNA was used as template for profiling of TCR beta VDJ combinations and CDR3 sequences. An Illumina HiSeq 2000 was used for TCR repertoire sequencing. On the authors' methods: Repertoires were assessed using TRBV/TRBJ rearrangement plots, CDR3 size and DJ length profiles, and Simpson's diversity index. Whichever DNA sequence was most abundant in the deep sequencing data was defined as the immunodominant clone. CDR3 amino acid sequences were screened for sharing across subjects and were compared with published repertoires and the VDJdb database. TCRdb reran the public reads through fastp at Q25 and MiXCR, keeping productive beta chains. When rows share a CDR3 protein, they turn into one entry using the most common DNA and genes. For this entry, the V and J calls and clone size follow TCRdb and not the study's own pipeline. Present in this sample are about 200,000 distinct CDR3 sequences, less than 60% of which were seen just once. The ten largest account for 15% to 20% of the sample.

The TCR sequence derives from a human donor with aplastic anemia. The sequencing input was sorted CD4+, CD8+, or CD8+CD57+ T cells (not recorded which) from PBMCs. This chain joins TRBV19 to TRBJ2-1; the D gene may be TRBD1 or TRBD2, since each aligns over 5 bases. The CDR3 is CASSIMGVSGNEQFF. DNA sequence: TGTGCCAGTAGTATTATGGGGGTATCGGGCAATGAGCAGTTCTTC.